This TCR beta chain was documented in a study of cytomegalovirus exposure and HLA in healthy donors. Primers included in the PCR were 60 Vbeta and 13 Jbeta primers. Some clones are missing from TCRdb's copy, which holds only in-frame ones; the method was immunoSEQ multiplex PCR. The repertoire holds fewer than 250,000 clones, with more than 80% as singletons. Study-level findings and limits: A later analysis reportedly found that, within productive TCRs, an Asian-associated ancestry cluster had fewer N-insertions than the mean observed across the roughly 630 donors. Among TCR beta chains of equal frequency, HLA-associated ones were more clonally expanded in a later analysis. A later analysis found common viral pathogens apparently linked to several of the most significant clusters. Most CMV-associated TCR beta chains appeared HLA-restricted in a later analysis.

This CDR3 is 12 amino acids long. The V end was cut by 3 bases, the J end by 6 bases, with 9 bases between. Germline assignment: CDR1 SNHLY and CDR2 FYNNEI. Concerning this clone: The antigen remains unidentified.

Sequencing was performed on PBMCs. V gene TRBV2 combines with J gene TRBJ2-7; D call uncertain. The sequence derives from a man aged 25 to 45 in good health and CMV-seronegative. Here the CDR3 DNA reads TGTGCCAGCAGTGACCCAGGTCTCGAGCAGTACTTC. Protein product: CASSDPGLEQYF.